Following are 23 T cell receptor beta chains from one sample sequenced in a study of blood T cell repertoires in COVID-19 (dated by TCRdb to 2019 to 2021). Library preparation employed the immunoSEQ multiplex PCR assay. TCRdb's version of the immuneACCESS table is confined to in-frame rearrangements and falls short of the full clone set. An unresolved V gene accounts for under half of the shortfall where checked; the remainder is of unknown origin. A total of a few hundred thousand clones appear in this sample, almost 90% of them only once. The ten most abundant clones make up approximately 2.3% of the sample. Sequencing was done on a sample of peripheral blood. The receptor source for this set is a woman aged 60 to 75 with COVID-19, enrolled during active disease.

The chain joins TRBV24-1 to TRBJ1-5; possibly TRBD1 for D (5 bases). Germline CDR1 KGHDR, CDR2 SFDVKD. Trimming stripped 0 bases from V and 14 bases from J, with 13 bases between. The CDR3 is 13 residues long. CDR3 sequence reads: CATSDLPGHKEHF. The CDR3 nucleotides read TGTGCCACCAGTGATTTGCCAGGGCATAAGGAGCATTTT.

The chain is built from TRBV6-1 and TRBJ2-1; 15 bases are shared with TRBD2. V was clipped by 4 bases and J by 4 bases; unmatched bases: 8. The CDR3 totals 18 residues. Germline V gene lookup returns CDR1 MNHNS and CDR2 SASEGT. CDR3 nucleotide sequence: TGTGCCAGCAGTGCCCCGCCAGGACTAGCGGGGGGGTACAATGAGCAGTTCTTC. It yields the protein CASSAPPGLAGGYNEQFF.

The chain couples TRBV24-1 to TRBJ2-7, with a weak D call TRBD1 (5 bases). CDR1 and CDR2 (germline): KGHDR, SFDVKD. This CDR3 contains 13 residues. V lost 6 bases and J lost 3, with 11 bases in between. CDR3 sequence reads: CATSQQVNYEQYF. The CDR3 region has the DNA TGTGCCACCAGTCAACAGGTCAACTACGAGCAGTACTTC.

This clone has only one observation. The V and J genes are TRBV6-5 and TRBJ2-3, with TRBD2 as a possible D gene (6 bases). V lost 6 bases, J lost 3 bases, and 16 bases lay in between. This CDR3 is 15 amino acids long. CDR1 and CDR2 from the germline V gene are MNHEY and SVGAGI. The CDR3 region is CASRPAGRTTDTQYF. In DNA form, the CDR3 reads TGTGCCAGCAGACCAGCGGGCCGGACGACAGATACGCAGTATTTT.

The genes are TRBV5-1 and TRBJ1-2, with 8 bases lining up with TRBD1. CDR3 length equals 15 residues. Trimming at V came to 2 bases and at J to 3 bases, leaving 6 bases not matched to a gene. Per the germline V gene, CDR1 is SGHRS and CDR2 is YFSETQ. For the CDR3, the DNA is TGCGCCAGCAGCTTAAACACAGGGGGGTACTATGGCTACACCTTC. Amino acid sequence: CASSLNTGGYYGYTF.

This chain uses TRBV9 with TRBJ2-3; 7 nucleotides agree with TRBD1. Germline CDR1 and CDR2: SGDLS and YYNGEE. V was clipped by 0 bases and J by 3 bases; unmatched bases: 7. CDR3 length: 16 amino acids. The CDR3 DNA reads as TGTGCCAGCAGCGTAGCATTTACAGGGGAAACAGATACGCAGTATTTT. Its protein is CASSVAFTGETDTQYF.

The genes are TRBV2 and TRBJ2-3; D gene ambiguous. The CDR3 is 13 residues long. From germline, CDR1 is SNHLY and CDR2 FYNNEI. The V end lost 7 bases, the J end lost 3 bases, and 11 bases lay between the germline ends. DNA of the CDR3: TGTGCCAGCAAGTTACAGCCGACAGATACGCAGTATTTT. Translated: CASKLQPTDTQYF.

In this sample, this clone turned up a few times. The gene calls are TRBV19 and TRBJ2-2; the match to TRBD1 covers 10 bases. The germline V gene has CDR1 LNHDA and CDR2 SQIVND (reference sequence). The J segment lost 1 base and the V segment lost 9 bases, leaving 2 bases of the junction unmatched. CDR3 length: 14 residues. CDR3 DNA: TGTGCCAGCGGGGACAGGGGGAACACCGGGGAGCTGTTTTTT. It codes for CASGDRGNTGELFF.

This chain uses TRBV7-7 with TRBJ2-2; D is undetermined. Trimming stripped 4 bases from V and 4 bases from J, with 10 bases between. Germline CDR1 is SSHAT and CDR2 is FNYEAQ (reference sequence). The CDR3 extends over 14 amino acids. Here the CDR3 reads CASSSSSATGELFF. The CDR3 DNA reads TGTGCCAGCAGCTCCTCGAGTGCCACCGGGGAGCTGTTTTTT.

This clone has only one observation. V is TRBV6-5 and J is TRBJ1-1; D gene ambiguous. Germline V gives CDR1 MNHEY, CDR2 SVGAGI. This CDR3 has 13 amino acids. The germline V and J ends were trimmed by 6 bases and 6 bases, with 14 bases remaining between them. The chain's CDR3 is CASSPGVNAEAFF. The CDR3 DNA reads TGTGCCAGCAGCCCCGGGGTTAACGCTGAAGCTTTCTTT.

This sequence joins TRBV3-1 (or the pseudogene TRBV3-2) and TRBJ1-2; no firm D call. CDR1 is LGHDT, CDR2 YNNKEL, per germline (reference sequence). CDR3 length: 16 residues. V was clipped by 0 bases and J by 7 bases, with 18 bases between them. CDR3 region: CASSQESRRGVSGYTF. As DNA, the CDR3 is TGTGCCAGCAGCCAAGAAAGCCGCCGCGGGGTTAGTGGCTACACCTTC.

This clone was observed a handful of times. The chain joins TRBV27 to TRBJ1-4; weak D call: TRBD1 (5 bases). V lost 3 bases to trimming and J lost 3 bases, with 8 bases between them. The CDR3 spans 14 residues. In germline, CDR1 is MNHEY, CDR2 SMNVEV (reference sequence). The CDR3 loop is CASSFGGANEKLFF. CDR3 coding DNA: TGTGCCAGCAGTTTCGGGGGGGCTAATGAAAAACTGTTTTTT.

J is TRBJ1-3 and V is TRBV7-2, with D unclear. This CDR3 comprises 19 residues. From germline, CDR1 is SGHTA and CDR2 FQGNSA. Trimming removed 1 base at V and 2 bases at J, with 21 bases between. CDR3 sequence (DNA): TGTGCCAGCAGCTTAGTCGTCCCTACGGGAGTGGGAACTGGAAACACCATATATTTT. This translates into CASSLVVPTGVGTGNTIYF.

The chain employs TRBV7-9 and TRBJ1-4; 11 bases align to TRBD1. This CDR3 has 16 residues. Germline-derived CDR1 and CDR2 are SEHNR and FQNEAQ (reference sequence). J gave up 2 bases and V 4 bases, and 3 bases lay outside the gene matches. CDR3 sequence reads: CASSSGQGGTNEKLFF. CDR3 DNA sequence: TGTGCCAGCAGCTCGGGACAGGGGGGTACTAATGAAAAACTGTTTTTT.

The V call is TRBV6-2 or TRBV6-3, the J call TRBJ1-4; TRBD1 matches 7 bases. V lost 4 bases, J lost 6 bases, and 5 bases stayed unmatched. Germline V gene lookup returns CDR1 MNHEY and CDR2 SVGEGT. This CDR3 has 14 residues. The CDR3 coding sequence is TGTGCCAGCAGTTCTGCAGGGGGTGATGAAAAACTGTTTTTT. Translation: CASSSAGGDEKLFF.

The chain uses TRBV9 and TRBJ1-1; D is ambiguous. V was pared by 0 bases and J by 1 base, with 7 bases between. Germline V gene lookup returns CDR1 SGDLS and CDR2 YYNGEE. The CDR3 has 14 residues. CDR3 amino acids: CASSVGPSNTEAFF. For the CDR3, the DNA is TGTGCCAGCAGCGTAGGGCCATCGAACACTGAAGCTTTCTTT. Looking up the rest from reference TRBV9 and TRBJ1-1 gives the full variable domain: DSGVTQTPKHLITATGQRVTLRCSPRSGDLSVYWYQQSLDQGLQFLIQYYNGEERAKGNILERFSAQQFPDLHSELNLSSLELGDSALYFCASSVGPSNTEAFFGQGTRLTVV.

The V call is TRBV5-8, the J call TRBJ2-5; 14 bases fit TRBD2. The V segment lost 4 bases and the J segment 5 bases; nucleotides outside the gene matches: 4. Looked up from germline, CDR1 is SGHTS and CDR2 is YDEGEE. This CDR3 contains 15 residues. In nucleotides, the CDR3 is TGTGCCAGCAGCCAGGGACTAGCGGGGGCTGAGACCCAGTACTTC. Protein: CASSQGLAGAETQYF.

The CDR3 DNA follows: TGTGCCAGCAGCCCCGGACAGGGCAACTATGGCTACACCTTC. As protein: CASSPGQGNYGYTF. V gene TRBV6-2 or TRBV6-3 combines with J gene TRBJ1-2; TRBD1 aligns across 8 bases. Germline loops: CDR1 MNHEY, CDR2 SVGEGT. The CDR3 extends over 14 amino acids. Losses at the gene ends were 6 bases for V and 2 bases for J; bases not matched to a gene: 5.

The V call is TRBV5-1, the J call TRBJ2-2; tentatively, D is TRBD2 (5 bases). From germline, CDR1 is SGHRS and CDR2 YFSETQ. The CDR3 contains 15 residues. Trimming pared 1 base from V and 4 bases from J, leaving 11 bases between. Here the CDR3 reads CASSLRLAPTGELFF. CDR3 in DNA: TGCGCCAGCAGCTTGCGGCTAGCCCCCACCGGGGAGCTGTTTTTT.

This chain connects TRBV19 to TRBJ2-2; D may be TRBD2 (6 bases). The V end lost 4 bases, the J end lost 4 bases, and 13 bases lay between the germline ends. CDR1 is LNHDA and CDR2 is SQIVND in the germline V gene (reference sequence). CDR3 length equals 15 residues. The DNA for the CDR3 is TGTGCCAGTAGTACCCCCGGGGAGGCCACCGGGGAGCTGTTTTTT. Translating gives CASSTPGEATGELFF.

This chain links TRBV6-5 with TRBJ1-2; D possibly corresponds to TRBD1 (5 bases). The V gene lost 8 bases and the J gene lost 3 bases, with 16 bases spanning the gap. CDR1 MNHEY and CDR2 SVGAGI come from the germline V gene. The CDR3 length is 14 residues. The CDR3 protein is CASGLAGPDYGYTF. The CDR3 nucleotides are TGTGCCAGCGGGCTGGCAGGGCCCGACTATGGCTACACCTTC.

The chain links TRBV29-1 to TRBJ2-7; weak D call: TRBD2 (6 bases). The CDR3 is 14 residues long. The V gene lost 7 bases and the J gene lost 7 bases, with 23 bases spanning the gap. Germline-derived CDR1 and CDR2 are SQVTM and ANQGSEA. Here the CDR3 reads CSAAPTGTQGEQYF. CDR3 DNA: TGCAGCGCCGCCCCCACCGGGACTCAAGGGGAGCAGTACTTC.

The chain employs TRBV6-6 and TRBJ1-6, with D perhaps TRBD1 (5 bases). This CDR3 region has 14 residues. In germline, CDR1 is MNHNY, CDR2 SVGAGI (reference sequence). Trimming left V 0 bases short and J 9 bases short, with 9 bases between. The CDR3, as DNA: TGTGCCAGCAGTTACTCCGGGGGGAGTTCACCCCTCCACTTT. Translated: CASSYSGGSSPLHF.